The clone carrying this T cell receptor beta chain occurred a few times. What it binds is not known. The germline V and J ends were trimmed by 2 bases and 10 bases, with 12 bases remaining between them. This CDR3 is built from 13 residues. Germline-derived CDR1 and CDR2 are MNHEY and SMNVEV (reference sequence). The data originate from a study of Graves' ophthalmopathy and Graves' hyperthyroidism. Study-level results: With just under 71% sensitivity and about 74% specificity, the model predicted ophthalmopathy progression. The 13-signature model separated ophthalmopathy from stable hyperthyroidism at almost 90% sensitivity and 80% to 84% specificity.

The hyperthyroidism patients had a new diagnosis of under 2 months' duration and were aged 18 to 65. Diagnostic conclusions were grounded in clinical symptoms, serum thyroxine, TRAb, thyroid ultrasound and orbital computed tomography. RNA transcripts served as template for amplifying TCR beta CDR3 sequences. Scientists carried out first-round RT-PCR using HTBI primers and then a second-round multiplex PCR. In TCRdb, the multiplex PCR reads were re-called with MiXCR into one record per CDR3 protein. This sample has 900,000 to 1,200,000 distinct CDR3 sequences; 35% to 45% occur once, and the top ten carry over 8.5%.

The chain combines TRBV27 with TRBJ1-3, with D uncertain. The receptor was isolated from an adult man with Graves' hyperthyroidism. The sample was peripheral blood or thyroid tissue (not recorded which). Here the CDR3 reads CASSLAVGETIYF. CDR3 DNA sequence: TGTGCCAGCAGTTTAGCTGTCGGAGAAACCATATATTTT.